Presented here are 5 T cell receptor beta chains from one specimen sequenced in a study of blood T cell repertoires in COVID-19. Repertoires were generated with immunoSEQ multiplex PCR, while TCRdb's copy carries only in-frame clones and drops some. The repertoire includes 150,000 to 200,000 clones, 80% to 90% of them detected once, and under 2% sits in the top ten. The source material was peripheral blood. The receptors come from a man aged 18 to 29 who had recovered from COVID-19.

The chain employs TRBV6-2 or TRBV6-3 and TRBJ1-6, with D possibly being TRBD1 (5 bases). The length of the CDR3 is 16 residues. CDR1 is MNHEY and CDR2 is SVGEGT in the germline V gene. V was clipped by 4 bases and J by 0 bases, with 10 bases between them. CDR3 coding DNA: TGTGCCAGCAGTTTATCGACAGTCTCCTATAATTCACCCCTCCACTTT. Translated: CASSLSTVSYNSPLHF.

The chain uses TRBV29-1 and TRBJ2-7; possible D gene TRBD2, 6 bases. CDR1 is SQVTM, CDR2 ANQGSEA, per germline. V lost 4 bases and J lost 4, with 11 bases in between. CDR3 length equals 12 residues. The CDR3 loop reads CSVVGGGYEQYF. The CDR3 nucleotides read TGCAGCGTTGTTGGGGGAGGTTACGAGCAGTACTTC.

This chain joins TRBV30 and TRBJ2-7; possible D gene TRBD2, 5 bases. The germline CDR1 and CDR2 sequences are GTSNPN and SVGIG (reference sequence). This CDR3 region has 14 residues. V lost 0 bases and J lost 2, with 11 bases in between. CDR3 sequence: CAWSVRGGTYEQYF. CDR3 coding DNA: TGTGCCTGGAGTGTACGTGGAGGCACCTACGAGCAGTACTTC.

The genes are TRBV4-3 and TRBJ1-1, with D hard to call. CDR3 length: 14 residues. Trimming left V 1 base short and J 3 bases short, with 9 bases between. Germline values: CDR1 LGHNA, CDR2 YSLEER. Here the CDR3 DNA reads TGCGCCAGCAGCCAAGTCCCCCGGGACACTGAAGCTTTCTTT. It translates to CASSQVPRDTEAFF.

This chain connects TRBV27 to TRBJ2-7; 7 positions agree with TRBD1. CDR3 size: 16 residues. The V segment lost 2 bases and the J segment 2 bases; nucleotides outside the gene matches: 9. CDR1 and CDR2 (germline): MNHEY, SMNVEV (reference sequence). CDR3 residues: CASSLRTNRGPYEQYF. CDR3 bases: TGTGCCAGCAGTTTACGTACCAACAGGGGTCCCTACGAGCAGTACTTC.